The following is a TCR beta chain sequence with its context. Only a few counts were recorded for this clonotype. Its antigen specificity is not known. No qualities accompany the bases; no much larger clone lies one base away. Peripheral blood CD8+ and CD4+ T cells from healthy donors, Susac syndrome patients and multiple sclerosis patients were profiled using high-throughput TCR beta sequencing. Healthy donors were age- and sex-matched controls. Bulk CD8+ and CD4+ T cells were purified magnetically by negative isolation, whereas CD8+ TEMRA cells were enriched by FACS. Blood was drawn into EDTA tubes, processed within 24 hours, and PBMCs were isolated by density gradient centrifugation. PBMCs intended for TCR sequencing were cryopreserved in liquid nitrogen and were subsequently thawed in a 37 degrees C water bath. The sorted or isolated CD4+, CD8+ and CD8+ TEMRA cells reached a purity of at least 90%.

RNA was extracted using the RNeasy kit, and roughly 0.45 to 1 microgram was reverse transcribed with random hexamers. TCR beta CDR3 regions were amplified with the immunoSEQ multiplex PCR assay covering 54 Vbeta and 13 Jbeta segments. PCR amplification bias was corrected by using a synthetic template baseline for primer optimization and computational correction. The paper's data handling went like this. Reads were annotated to V, D and J genes per IMGT and analyzed with immunoSEQ Analyzer, keeping only productive sequences. Clonality was calculated as one minus the Shannon entropy normalized by log2 of the number of productive unique sequences. For each patient and control, public and private clones were evaluated within the 100 most prevalent clones. A clone was defined as Susac-specific if it was absent from the healthy and MS cohorts, from about a thousand published viral clones and from other ImmuneACCESS disease sequences. TCRdb's own reprocessing of the public reads used fastp at Q25 and MiXCR and kept productive beta chains. Records with the same CDR3 protein are collapsed into one entry carrying the most frequent genes and DNA. Here the V and J calls rest on TCRdb's processing, not on the authors' analysis. Here the sample has about 160,000 distinct CDR3 sequences; around 90% occur a single time. Jointly, the top ten make up approximately 0.075% of the sample.

This entry belongs to a study of CD8 T cells in Susac syndrome (dated by TCRdb to between 2018 and 2020). Some background on the complete study: The study used repertoire sequencing to test whether antigen drove CD8+ T cell activation and differentiation in Susac syndrome.

Paper-wide results and their limitations: The TCR sequencing and HLA analysis was acknowledged to have included a relatively small number of individuals.

The sample taken for sequencing was CD4+ T cells from PBMCs. The clonotype was recovered from a human donor in good health.

The CDR3 corresponds to CSARPEDREAFF. Read as DNA, the sequence is TGCAGTGCTCGGCCCGAGGACCGGGAAGCTTTCTTT. The V and J segments used are TRBV20-1 and TRBJ1-1, with the D gene call left open. The germline V gene encodes CDR1 DFQATT and CDR2 SNEGSKA (reference sequence). V loses 5 bases of germline sequence and J loses 8 bases, and the interval between the two ends is 15 bases. From the cysteine through the phenylalanine, the CDR3 covers 12 amino acids. The kept DNA is CDR3 alone, 36 bases in frame from the first base.